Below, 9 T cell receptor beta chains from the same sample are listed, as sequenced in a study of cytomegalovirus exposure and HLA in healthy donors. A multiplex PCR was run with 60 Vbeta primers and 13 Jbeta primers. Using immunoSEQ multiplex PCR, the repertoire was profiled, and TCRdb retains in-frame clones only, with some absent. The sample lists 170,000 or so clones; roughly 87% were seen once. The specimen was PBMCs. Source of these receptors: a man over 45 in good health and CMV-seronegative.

CDR3 amino acids: CASSFYIIGRGYEQFF. The CDR3 nucleotides are TGTGCCAGCAGCTTCTACATCATAGGCAGGGGCTATGAGCAGTTCTTC. The chain links TRBV5-4 to TRBJ2-1; D is possibly TRBD1 (6 bases). Germline V CDR1 and CDR2: SGHNT, YYREEE (reference sequence). This CDR3 spans 16 amino acids. The germline V and J ends were trimmed by 2 bases and 8 bases, with 20 bases remaining between them.

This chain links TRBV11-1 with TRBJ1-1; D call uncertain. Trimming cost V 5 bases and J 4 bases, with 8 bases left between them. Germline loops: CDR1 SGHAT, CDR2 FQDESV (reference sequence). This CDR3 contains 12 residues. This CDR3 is CASSPLSTEAFF. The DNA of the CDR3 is TGTGCCAGCAGCCCCCTCAGCACTGAAGCTTTCTTT.

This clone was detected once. CDR3 bases: TGTGCCAGCAGTCCTCCCACTCGGTCCGAGCATTTT. Protein sequence: CASSPPTRSEHF. The chain recombines TRBV6-1 with TRBJ1-5, with D unclear. The V gene's germline CDR1 is MNHNS and CDR2 SASEGT. The CDR3 covers 12 residues. The ends were cut back, 5 bases at V and 14 bases at J, with 16 bases in the middle.

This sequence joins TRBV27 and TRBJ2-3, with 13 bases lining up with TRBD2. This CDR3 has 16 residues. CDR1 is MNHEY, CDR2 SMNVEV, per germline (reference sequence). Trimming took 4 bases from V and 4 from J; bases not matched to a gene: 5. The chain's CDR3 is CASSSGLAGVADTQYF. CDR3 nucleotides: TGTGCCAGCAGTTCCGGACTAGCGGGAGTGGCAGATACGCAGTATTTT.

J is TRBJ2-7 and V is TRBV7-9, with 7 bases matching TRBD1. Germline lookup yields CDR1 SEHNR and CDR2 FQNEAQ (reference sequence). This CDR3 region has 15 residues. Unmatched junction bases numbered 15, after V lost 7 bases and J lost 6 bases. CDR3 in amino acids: CASNRPQKTGSEQYF. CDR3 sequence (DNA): TGTGCCAGCAACCGACCACAGAAGACAGGGAGCGAGCAGTACTTC.

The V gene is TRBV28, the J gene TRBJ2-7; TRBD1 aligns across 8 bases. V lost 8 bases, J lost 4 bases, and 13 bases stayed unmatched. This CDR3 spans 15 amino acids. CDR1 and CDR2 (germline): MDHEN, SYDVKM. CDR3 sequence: CASQTRDRPSYEQYF. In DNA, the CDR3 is TGTGCCAGCCAAACCCGGGACAGGCCTTCGTACGAGCAGTACTTC.

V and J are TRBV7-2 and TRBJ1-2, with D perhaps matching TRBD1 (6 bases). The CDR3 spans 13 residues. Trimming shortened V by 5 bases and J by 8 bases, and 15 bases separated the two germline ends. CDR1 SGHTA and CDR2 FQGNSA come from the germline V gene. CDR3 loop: CASSLTGIEGYTF. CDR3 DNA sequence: TGTGCCAGCAGCCTCACAGGGATTGAAGGCTACACCTTC.

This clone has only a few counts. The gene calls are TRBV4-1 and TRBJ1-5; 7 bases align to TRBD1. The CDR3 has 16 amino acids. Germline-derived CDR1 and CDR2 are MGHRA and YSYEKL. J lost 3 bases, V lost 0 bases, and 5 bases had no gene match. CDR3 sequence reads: CASSQEIGGTNQPQHF. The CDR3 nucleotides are TGCGCCAGCAGCCAAGAAATAGGGGGCACCAATCAGCCCCAGCATTTT.

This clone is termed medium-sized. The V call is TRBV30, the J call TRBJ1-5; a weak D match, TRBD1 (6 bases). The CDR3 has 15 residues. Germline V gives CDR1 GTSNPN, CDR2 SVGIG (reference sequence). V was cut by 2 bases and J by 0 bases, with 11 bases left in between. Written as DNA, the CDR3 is TGTGCCTGGAGTAGAGGGGGTTATAGCAATCAGCCCCAGCATTTT. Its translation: CAWSRGGYSNQPQHF.